The T cell receptor beta chain described here comes from a study of T cell responses to AZD1222 COVID-19 vaccine. General study points: It was only a handful of AZD1222 recipients who were seropositive at baseline.

To note about this clone: Its antigen remains unidentified.

Germline assignment: CDR1 WSHSY and CDR2 SAAADI. The CDR3 has 15 residues. V shed 6 bases and J shed 2 bases, with 16 bases lying between them. Clones were read by immunoSEQ multiplex PCR, and TCRdb kept only the in-frame ones, dropping some. The table shows tens of thousands of clones, with approximately 80% occurring only once. The sequence was collected from an adult in good health. Sequenced material: peripheral blood, taken on day 0 of AZD1222 vaccination. J is TRBJ1-1 and V is TRBV10-2; D not resolved. The CDR3 DNA reads TGCGCCAGCAGGGGCCGAGCCTCTAAAAACACTGAAGCTTTCTTT. This gives the protein CASRGRASKNTEAFF.